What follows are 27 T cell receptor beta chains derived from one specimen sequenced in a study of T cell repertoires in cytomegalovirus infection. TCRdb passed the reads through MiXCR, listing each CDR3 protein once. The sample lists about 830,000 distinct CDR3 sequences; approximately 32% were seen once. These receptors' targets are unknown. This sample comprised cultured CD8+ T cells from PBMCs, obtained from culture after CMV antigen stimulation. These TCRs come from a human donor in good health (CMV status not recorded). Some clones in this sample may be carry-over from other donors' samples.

The DNA of the CDR3 is TGTGCCAGCAGCCAAGAGTTGGCGGGGAATCAGCCCCAGCATTTT. Translation: CASSQELAGNQPQHF. The chain carries TRBV3-1 and TRBJ1-5; D is ambiguous. CDR3 length equals 15 residues. V was cut by 0 bases and J by 4 bases, with 10 bases left in between. Germline V lookup: CDR1 LGHDT, CDR2 YNNKEL (reference sequence).

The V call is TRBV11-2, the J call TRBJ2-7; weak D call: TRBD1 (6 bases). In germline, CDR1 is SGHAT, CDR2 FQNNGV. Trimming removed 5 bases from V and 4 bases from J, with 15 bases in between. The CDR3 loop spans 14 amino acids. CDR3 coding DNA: TGTGCCAGCAGCCTCTCGCAGGGGAAGTACGAGCAGTACGTC. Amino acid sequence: CASSLSQGKYEQYV.

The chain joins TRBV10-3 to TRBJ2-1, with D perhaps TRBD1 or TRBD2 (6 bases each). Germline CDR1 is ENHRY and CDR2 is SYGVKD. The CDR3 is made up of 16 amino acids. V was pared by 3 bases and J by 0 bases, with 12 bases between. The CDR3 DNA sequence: TGTGCCATCAGTGATGGGGGGCTTAGCTCCTACAATGAGCAGTTCTTC. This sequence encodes CAISDGGLSSYNEQFF.

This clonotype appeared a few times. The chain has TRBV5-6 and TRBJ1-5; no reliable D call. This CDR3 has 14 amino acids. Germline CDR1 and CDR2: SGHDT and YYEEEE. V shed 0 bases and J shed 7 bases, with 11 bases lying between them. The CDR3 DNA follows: TGTGCCAGCAGCTTGGGACCGGTTCGACAGCCCCAGCATTTT. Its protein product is CASSLGPVRQPQHF.

The CDR3 region has the DNA TGTGCCAGCAGCCTTCCCGGGACAGGGGGACTGTTGTCCTCATCGAACACCGGGGAGCTGTTTTTT. As protein: CASSLPGTGGLLSSSNTGELFF. The rearrangement joins TRBV6-5 to TRBJ2-2, with 11 nucleotides matching TRBD1. The CDR3 contains 22 residues. Germline V gene sequence: CDR1 MNHEY, CDR2 SVGAGI. J lost 0 bases, V lost 6 bases, and 21 bases had no gene match.

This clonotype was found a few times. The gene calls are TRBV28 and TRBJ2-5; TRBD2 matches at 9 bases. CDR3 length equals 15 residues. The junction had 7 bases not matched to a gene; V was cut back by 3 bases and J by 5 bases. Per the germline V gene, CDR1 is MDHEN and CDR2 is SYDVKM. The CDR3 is CASSFWRGGLETQYF. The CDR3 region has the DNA TGTGCCAGCAGTTTTTGGCGGGGGGGCCTGGAGACCCAGTACTTC.

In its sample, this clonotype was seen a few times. The CDR3 nucleotides read TGTGCCATCAGGGATGACAGGGGTGGAGAAAAACTGTTTTTT. Translation gives CAIRDDRGGEKLFF. The J gene is TRBJ1-4, the V gene TRBV10-3; TRBD1 matches at 8 bases. This CDR3 has 14 amino acids. J lost 8 bases, V lost 6 bases, and 8 bases had no gene match. Germline loops: CDR1 ENHRY, CDR2 SYGVKD.

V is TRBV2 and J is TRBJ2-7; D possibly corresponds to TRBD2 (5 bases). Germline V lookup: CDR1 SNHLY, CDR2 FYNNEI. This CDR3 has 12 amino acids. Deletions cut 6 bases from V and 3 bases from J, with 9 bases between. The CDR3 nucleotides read TGTGCCAGCAGGGAGGATTACTACGAGCAGTACTTC. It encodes CASREDYYEQYF.

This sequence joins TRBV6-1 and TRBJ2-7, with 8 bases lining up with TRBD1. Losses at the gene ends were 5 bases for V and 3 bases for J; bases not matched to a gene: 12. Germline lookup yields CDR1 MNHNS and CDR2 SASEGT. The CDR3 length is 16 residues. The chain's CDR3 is CASSYSKGTGDYEQYV. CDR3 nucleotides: TGTGCCAGCAGTTACAGCAAAGGGACAGGTGACTACGAGCAGTACGTC.

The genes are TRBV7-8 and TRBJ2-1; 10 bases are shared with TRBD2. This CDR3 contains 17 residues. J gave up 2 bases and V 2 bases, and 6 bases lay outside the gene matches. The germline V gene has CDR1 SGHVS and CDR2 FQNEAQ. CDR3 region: CASSLLSGGATYNEQFF. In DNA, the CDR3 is TGTGCCAGCAGCTTACTAAGCGGGGGGGCTACCTACAATGAGCAGTTCTTC.

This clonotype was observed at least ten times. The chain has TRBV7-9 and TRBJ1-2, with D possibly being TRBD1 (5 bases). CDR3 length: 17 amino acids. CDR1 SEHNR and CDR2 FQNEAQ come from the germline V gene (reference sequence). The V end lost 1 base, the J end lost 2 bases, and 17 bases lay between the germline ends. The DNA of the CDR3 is TGTGCCAGCAGCTTAGAAAGCTCCGGGACTGGAAACTATGGCTACACCTTC. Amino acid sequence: CASSLESSGTGNYGYTF. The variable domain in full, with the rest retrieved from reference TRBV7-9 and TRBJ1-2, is DTGVSQNPRHKITKRGQNVTFRCDPISEHNRLYWYRQTLGQGPEFLTYFQNEAQLEKSRLLSDRFSAERPKGSFSTLEIQRTEQGDSAMYLCASSLESSGTGNYGYTFGSGTRLTVV.

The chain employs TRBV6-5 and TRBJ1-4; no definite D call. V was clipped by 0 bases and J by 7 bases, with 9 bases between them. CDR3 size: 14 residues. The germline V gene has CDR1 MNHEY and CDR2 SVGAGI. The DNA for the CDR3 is TGTGCCAGCAGTTACTCGTCAGGAGTTGAAAAACTGTTTTTT. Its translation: CASSYSSGVEKLFF.

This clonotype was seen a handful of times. CDR3 residues: CASSLPRQIHQPQHF. In DNA, the CDR3 is TGTGCCAGCAGTCTCCCCCGACAGATTCATCAGCCCCAGCATTTT. This chain joins TRBV6-6 and TRBJ1-5, with a possible D match to TRBD1 (5 bases). V gave up 5 bases and J gave up 5 bases, with 16 bases separating them. The CDR3 is made up of 15 amino acids. Germline CDR1 is MNHNY and CDR2 is SVGAGI (reference sequence).

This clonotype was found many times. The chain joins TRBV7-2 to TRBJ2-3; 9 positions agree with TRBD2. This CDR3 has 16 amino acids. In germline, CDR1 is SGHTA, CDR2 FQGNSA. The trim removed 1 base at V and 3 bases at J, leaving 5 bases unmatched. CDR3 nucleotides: TGTGCCAGCAGCTTAGTGAGCGGGGGGTTAACAGATACGCAGTATTTT. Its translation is CASSLVSGGLTDTQYF.

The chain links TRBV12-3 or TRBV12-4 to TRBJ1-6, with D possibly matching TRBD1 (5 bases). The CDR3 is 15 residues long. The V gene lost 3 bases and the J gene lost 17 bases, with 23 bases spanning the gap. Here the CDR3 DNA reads TGTGCCAGCAGTTTCCCCCACCTGGGGGGAACAGGAGTCCACTTT. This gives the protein CASSFPHLGGTGVHF.

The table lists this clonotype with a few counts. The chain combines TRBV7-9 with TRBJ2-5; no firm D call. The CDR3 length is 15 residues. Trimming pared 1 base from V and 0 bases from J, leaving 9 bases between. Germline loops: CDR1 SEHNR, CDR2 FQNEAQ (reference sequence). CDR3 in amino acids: CASSLVVRNQETQYF. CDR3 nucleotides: TGTGCCAGCAGCTTAGTCGTACGAAACCAAGAGACCCAGTACTTC.

The chain's CDR3 is CASSTQGPYEQYV. The CDR3 DNA reads TGTGCCAGCAGCACACAGGGTCCGTACGAGCAGTACGTC. V is TRBV6-2 or TRBV6-3 and J is TRBJ2-7, with D perhaps TRBD1 (6 bases). V was clipped by 6 bases and J by 4 bases, with 13 bases between them. Germline V gene sequence: CDR1 MNHEY, CDR2 SVGEGT. CDR3 length equals 13 residues.

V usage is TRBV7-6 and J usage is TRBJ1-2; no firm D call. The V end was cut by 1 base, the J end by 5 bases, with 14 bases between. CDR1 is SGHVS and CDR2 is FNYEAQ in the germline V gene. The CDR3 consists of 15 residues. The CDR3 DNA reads TGTGCCAGCAGCTTAGTCGAGGAGGGTTTATATGGCTACACCTTC. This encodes CASSLVEEGLYGYTF. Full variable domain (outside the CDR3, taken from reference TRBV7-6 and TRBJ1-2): GAGVSQSPRYKVTKRGQDVALRCDPISGHVSLYWYRQALGQGPEFLTYFNYEAQQDKSGLPNDRFSAERPEGSISTLTIQRTEQRDSAMYRCASSLVEEGLYGYTFGSGTRLTVV.

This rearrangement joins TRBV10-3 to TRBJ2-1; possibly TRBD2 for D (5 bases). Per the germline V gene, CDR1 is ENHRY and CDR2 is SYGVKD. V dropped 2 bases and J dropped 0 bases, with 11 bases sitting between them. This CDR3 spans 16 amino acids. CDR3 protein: CAISESKRNSYNEQFF. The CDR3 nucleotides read TGTGCCATCAGTGAGAGCAAGCGGAACTCCTACAATGAGCAGTTCTTC.

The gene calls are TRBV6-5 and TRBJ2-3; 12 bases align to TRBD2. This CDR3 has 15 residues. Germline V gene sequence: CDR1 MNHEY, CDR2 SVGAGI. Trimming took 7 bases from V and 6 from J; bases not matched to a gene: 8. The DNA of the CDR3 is TGTGCCAGCAACGCAGGACTAGCGGGGAGTGATACGCAGTATTTT. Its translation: CASNAGLAGSDTQYF.

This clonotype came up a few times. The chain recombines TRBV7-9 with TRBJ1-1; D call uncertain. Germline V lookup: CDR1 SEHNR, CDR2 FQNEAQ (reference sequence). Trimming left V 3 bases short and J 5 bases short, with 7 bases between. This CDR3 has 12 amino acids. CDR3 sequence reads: CASSLRLTEAFF. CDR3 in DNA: TGTGCCAGCAGCTTGAGGTTGACTGAAGCTTTCTTT.

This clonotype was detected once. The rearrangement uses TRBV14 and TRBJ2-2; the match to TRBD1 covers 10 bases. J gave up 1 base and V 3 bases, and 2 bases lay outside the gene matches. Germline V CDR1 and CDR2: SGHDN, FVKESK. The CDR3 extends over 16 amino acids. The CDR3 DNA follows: TGTGCCAGCAGCCAGAGGGACAGGGGGAACACCGGGGAGCTGTTTTTT. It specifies CASSQRDRGNTGELFF.

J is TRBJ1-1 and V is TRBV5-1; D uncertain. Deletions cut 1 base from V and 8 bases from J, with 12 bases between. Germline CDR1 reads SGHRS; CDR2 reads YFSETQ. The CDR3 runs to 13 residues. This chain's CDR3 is CASSLTSVGEAFF. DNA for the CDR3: TGCGCCAGCAGCTTGACGTCGGTCGGAGAAGCTTTCTTT.

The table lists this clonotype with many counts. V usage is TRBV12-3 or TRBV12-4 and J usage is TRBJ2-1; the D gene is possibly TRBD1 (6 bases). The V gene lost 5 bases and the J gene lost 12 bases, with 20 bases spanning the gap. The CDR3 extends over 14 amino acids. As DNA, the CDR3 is TGTGCCAGCAGTATTCCCCGCAGGGGTTGGGCGCAGTTCTTC. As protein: CASSIPRRGWAQFF.

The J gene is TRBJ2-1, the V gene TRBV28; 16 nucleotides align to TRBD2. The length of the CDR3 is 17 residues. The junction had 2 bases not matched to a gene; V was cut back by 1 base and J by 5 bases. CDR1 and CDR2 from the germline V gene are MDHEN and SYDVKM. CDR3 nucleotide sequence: TGTGCCAGCAGTTTATCGGGACTAGCGGGGGGGGACAATGAGCAGTTCTTC. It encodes CASSLSGLAGGDNEQFF.

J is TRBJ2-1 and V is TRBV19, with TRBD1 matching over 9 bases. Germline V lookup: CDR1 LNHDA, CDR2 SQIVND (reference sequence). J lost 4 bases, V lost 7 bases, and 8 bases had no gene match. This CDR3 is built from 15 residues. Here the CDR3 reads CASIADRGGYNEQFF. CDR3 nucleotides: TGTGCCAGTATCGCGGACAGGGGAGGATACAATGAGCAGTTCTTC.

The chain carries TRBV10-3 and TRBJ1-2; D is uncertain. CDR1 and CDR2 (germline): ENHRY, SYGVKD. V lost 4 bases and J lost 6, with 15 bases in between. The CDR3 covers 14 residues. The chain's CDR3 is CAISALPARDGYTF. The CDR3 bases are TGTGCCATCAGTGCGCTCCCCGCTAGGGATGGCTACACCTTC.